This TCR beta chain is drawn from a study of T cell repertoires in cytomegalovirus infection. Study background: It was the public TCR beta signatures that indicated both CMV infection and matching HLA type. Study-level results: Clonotypes of TCR beta that were HLA-C-restricted and CMV-specific dominated the ex vivo response. Cumulative public TCR beta family frequency identified CMV carriers with the relevant HLA.

V lost 3 bases, J lost 0 bases, and 5 bases stayed unmatched. The germline V gene has CDR1 SGHNT and CDR2 YENEEA. The CDR3 contains 16 residues. MiXCR, applied by TCRdb to the reads, yields one record per CDR3 protein. The sample lists over 100,000 distinct CDR3 sequences; about 17% were seen once. This clonotype was detected only a few times. No antigen is known for it. Sequenced: PBMCs. The chain carries TRBV11-3 and TRBJ2-3; 8 positions agree with TRBD2. This TCR came from a human donor in good health (CMV status not recorded). Some clones in this sample may be carry-over from other donors' samples. CDR3 region: CASSFGAGGSTDTQYF. The CDR3 DNA sequence: TGTGCCAGCAGCTTCGGGGCGGGGGGAAGCACAGATACGCAGTATTTT.